This passage covers 11 T cell receptor beta chains from one sample sequenced in a study of T cell changes during pregnancy in multiple sclerosis. Using immunoSEQ multiplex PCR, the repertoire was profiled, and TCRdb retains in-frame clones only, with some absent. The sample holds more than 35,000 clones; roughly 93% are singletons and the top ten take approximately 0.42%. This sample comprised CD4+ T cells from peripheral blood mononuclear cells, obtained in the second trimester of pregnancy. All receptors derive from a female donor with multiple sclerosis, enrolled in a pregnancy study.

This chain connects TRBV19 to TRBJ2-5; TRBD1 matches at 9 bases. V dropped 10 bases and J dropped 5; count of bases not matched to a gene: 8. The V gene's germline CDR1 is LNHDA and CDR2 SQIVND (reference sequence). This CDR3 has 13 residues. The CDR3 reads CATSYRGRETQYF. The DNA for the CDR3 is TGTGCCACTTCTTACAGGGGGCGGGAGACCCAGTACTTC.

This chain connects TRBV2 to TRBJ1-5; 9 bases map to TRBD1. The CDR3 has 15 residues. Germline lookup yields CDR1 SNHLY and CDR2 FYNNEI. The V and J ends lost 6 bases and 6 bases, in that order; junction bases with no gene match: 9. The CDR3 DNA follows: TGTGCCAGCAGGGCCCGGACAGGGGTGGGTCAGCCCCAGCATTTT. This translates into CASRARTGVGQPQHF. Full variable domain (rest looked up from reference TRBV2 and TRBJ1-5): EPEVTQTPSHQVTQMGQEVILRCVPISNHLYFYWYRQILGQKVEFLVSFYNNEISEKSEIFDDQFSVERPDGSNFTLKIRSTKLEDSAMYFCASRARTGVGQPQHFGDGTRLSIL.

V and J are TRBV19 and TRBJ1-6, with TRBD1 matching 9 bases. The CDR3 has 16 residues. The V gene's germline CDR1 is LNHDA and CDR2 SQIVND (reference sequence). Trimming cost V 4 bases and J 6 bases; bases outside gene matches: 7. The CDR3: CASSSLQGAGNSPLHF. CDR3 sequence (DNA): TGTGCCAGTAGTAGCCTACAGGGGGCGGGTAATTCACCCCTCCACTTT.

V gene TRBV30 combines with J gene TRBJ2-2, with 7 bases identical to TRBD2. Germline lookup yields CDR1 GTSNPN and CDR2 SVGIG (reference sequence). Germline trimming cut 2 bases from V and 6 bases from J; bases unmatched to any gene: 9. The length of the CDR3 is 15 residues. For the CDR3, the DNA is TGTGCCTGGAGTAAAGTCGGCGGGAGCGCCGGGGAGCTGTTTTTT. Residues: CAWSKVGGSAGELFF.

The chain combines TRBV5-5 with TRBJ1-1; no clear D. The CDR3 length is 15 residues. Germline V gives CDR1 SGHKS, CDR2 YYEKEE (reference sequence). Trimming cost V 1 base and J 0 bases, with 10 bases left between them. The CDR3 DNA sequence: TGTGCCAGCAGCTTGTTGCCAGCGATGAACACTGAAGCTTTCTTT. It translates to CASSLLPAMNTEAFF.

The gene calls are TRBV5-1 and TRBJ1-1; D gene unclear. The length of the CDR3 is 14 residues. The germline gives CDR1 SGHRS, CDR2 YFSETQ. V was cut by 0 bases and J by 8 bases, with 14 bases left in between. The CDR3 nucleotides are TGCGCCAGCAGCTTGGGTCCAGTCGAACCCGAAGCTTTCTTT. This codes for CASSLGPVEPEAFF.

The V call is TRBV6-6, the J call TRBJ2-3, with 7 positions matching TRBD2. V was clipped by 2 bases and J by 6 bases; unmatched bases: 8. This CDR3 contains 15 residues. Germline assignment: CDR1 MNHNY and CDR2 SVGAGI (reference sequence). Here the CDR3 reads CASSYGLADGDTQYF. For the CDR3, the DNA is TGTGCCAGCAGTTACGGCCTAGCGGACGGCGATACGCAGTATTTT.

The J gene is TRBJ1-1, the V gene TRBV2, with TRBD1 as a possible D gene (5 bases). With 7 bases removed from V and 3 bases from J, the gap between germline ends came to 12 bases. Germline-derived CDR1 and CDR2 are SNHLY and FYNNEI. This CDR3 spans 13 amino acids. The CDR3 DNA is TGTGCCAGCACCCGAAGGGGCCACACTGAAGCTTTCTTT. Protein product: CASTRRGHTEAFF.

The chain couples TRBV10-3 to TRBJ2-3; 8 bases align to TRBD2. The ends lost 4 bases at V and 4 bases at J; junction bases unmatched: 4. This CDR3 is 14 amino acids long. Germline lookup yields CDR1 ENHRY and CDR2 SYGVKD. In DNA form, the CDR3 reads TGTGCCATCAGTGCAGGGACTAGTGCAGATACGCAGTATTTT. Translating gives CAISAGTSADTQYF.

The rearrangement uses TRBV15 and TRBJ2-1; weak D call: TRBD1 (6 bases). In germline, CDR1 is LNHNV, CDR2 YYDKDF (reference sequence). The CDR3 totals 17 residues. V was shortened by 5 bases and J by 7 bases, with 24 bases between the two germline ends. CDR3: CATSSRDIGANRNEQFF. CDR3 in DNA: TGTGCCACCAGCTCCCGGGACATTGGAGCGAATAGAAATGAGCAGTTCTTC.

For the CDR3, the DNA is TGTGCCAGCAGTCCTAGAACTCAAACTAGCGGGGGCTACAATGAGCAGTTCTTC. Protein: CASSPRTQTSGGYNEQFF. The genes are TRBV4-2 and TRBJ2-1; 11 bases map to TRBD2. CDR3 length equals 18 residues. Looked up from germline, CDR1 is LGHNA and CDR2 is YNFKEQ. Germline trimming cut 6 bases from V and 3 bases from J; bases unmatched to any gene: 13.